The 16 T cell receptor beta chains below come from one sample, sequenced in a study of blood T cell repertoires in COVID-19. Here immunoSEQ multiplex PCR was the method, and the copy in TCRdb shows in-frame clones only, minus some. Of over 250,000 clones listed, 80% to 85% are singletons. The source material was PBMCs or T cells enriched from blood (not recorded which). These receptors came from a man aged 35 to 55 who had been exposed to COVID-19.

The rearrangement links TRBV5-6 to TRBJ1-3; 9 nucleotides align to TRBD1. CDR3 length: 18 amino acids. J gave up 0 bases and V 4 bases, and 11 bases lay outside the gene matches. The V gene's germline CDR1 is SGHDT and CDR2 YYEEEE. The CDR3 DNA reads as TGTGCCAGCAGCCCTATACAGGACAGGGGACGCTCTGGAAACACCATATATTTT. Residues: CASSPIQDRGRSGNTIYF.

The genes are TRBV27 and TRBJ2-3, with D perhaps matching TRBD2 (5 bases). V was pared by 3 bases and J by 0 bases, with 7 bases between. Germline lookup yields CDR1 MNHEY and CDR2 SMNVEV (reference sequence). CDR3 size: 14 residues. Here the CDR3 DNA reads TGTGCCAGCAGTTTGGGAGCCAGCACAGATACGCAGTATTTT. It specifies CASSLGASTDTQYF.

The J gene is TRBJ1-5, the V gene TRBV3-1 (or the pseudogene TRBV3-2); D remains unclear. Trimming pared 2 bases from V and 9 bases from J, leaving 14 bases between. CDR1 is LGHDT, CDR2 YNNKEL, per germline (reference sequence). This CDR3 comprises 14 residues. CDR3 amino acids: CASSQMKNTMPQHF. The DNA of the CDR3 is TGTGCCAGCAGCCAAATGAAAAACACCATGCCCCAGCATTTT.

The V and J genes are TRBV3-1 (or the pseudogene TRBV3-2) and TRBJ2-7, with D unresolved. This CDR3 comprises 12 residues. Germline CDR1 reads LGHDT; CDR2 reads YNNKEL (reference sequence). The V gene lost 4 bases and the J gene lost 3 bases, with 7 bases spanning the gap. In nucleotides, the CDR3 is TGTGCCAGCAGCCTTATCGGCTACGAGCAGTACTTC. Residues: CASSLIGYEQYF.

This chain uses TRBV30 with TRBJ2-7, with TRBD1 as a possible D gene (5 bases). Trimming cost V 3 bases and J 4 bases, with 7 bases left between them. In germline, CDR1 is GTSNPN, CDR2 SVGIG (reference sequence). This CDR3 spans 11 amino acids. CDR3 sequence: CAWRQEYEQYF. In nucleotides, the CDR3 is TGTGCCTGGAGACAGGAATACGAGCAGTACTTC.

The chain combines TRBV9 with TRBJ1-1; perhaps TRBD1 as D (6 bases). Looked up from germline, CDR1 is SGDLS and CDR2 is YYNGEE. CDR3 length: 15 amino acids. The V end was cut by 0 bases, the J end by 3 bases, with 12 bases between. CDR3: CASSVDREGDTEAFF. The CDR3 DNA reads TGTGCCAGCAGCGTAGACAGGGAGGGGGACACTGAAGCTTTCTTT.

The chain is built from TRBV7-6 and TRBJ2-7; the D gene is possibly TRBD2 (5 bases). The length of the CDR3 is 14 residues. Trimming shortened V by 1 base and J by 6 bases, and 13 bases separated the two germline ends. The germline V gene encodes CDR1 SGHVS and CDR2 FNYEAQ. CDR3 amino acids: CASSLVRGAREQYF. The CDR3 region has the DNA TGTGCCAGCAGCTTAGTCCGGGGAGCGCGCGAGCAGTACTTC.

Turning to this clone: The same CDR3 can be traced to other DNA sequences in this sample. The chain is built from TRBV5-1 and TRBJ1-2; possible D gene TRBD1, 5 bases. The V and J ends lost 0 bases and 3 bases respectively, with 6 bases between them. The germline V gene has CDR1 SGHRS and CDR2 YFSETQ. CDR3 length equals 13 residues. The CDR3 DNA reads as TGCGCCAGCAGCTTGGCGGGGGACTATGGCTACACCTTC. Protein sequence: CASSLAGDYGYTF.

The CDR3 region is CASSQSYLYQKNEFLWQFF. The CDR3 DNA is TGTGCCAGCAGCCAATCCTACCTATATCAAAAGAACGAGTTTTTGTGGCAGTTCTTC. V is TRBV14 and J is TRBJ2-1; no definite D call. Deletions cut 2 bases from V and 12 bases from J, with 32 bases between. The germline CDR1 and CDR2 sequences are SGHDN and FVKESK. The CDR3 sequence is 19 residues long.

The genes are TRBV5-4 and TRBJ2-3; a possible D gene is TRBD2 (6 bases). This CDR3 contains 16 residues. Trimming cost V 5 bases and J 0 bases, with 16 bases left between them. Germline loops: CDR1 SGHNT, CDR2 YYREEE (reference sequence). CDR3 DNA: TGTGCCAGCAGTGGCCCCTCTAGCGCTAGCACAGATACGCAGTATTTT. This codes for CASSGPSSASTDTQYF. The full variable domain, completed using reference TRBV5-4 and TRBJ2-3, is ETGVTQSPTHLIKTRGQQVTLRCSSQSGHNTVSWYQQALGQGPQFIFQYYREEENGRGNFPPRFSGLQFPNYSSELNVNALELDDSALYLCASSGPSSASTDTQYFGPGTRLTVL.

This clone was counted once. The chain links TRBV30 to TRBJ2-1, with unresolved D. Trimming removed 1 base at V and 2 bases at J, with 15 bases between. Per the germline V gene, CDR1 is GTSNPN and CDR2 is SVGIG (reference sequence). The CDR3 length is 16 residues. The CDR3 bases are TGTGCCTGGAGTGCCCTAACACAGACCACCTACAATGAGCAGTTCTTC. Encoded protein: CAWSALTQTTYNEQFF.

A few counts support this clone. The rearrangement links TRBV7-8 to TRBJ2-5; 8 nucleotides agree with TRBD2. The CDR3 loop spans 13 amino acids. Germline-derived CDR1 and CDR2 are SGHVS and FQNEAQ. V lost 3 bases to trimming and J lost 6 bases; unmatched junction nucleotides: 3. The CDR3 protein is CASSFSGIKTQYF. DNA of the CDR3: TGTGCCAGCAGCTTTAGCGGGATCAAGACCCAGTACTTC. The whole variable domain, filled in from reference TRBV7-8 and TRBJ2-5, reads GAGVSQSPRYKVAKRGQDVALRCDPISGHVSLFWYQQALGQGPEFLTYFQNEAQLDKSGLPSDRFFAERPEGSVSTLKIQRTQQEDSAVYLCASSFSGIKTQYFGPGTRLLVL.

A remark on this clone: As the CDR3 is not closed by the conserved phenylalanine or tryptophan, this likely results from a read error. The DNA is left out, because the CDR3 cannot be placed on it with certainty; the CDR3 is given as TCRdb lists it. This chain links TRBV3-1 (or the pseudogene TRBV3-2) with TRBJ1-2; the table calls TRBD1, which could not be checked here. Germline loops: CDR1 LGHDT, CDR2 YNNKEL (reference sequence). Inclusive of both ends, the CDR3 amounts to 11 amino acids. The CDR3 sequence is CASSPTQRGPP.

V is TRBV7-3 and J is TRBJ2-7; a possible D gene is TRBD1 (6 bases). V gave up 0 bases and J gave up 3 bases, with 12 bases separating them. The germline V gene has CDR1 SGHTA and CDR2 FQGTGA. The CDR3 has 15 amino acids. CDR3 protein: CASSLTSTGYYEQYF. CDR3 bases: TGTGCCAGCAGCTTAACTTCGACAGGCTACTACGAGCAGTACTTC. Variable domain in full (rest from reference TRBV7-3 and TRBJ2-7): GAGVSQTPSNKVTEKGKYVELRCDPISGHTALYWYRQSLGQGPEFLIYFQGTGAADDSGLPNDRFFAVRPEGSVSTLKIQRTERGDSAVYLCASSLTSTGYYEQYFGPGTRLTVT.

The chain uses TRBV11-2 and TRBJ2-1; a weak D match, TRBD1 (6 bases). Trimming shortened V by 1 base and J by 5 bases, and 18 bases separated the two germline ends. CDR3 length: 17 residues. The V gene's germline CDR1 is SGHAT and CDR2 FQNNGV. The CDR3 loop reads CASSLVRQGSGHNEQFF. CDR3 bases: TGTGCCAGCAGCTTAGTTCGCCAGGGGAGCGGACACAATGAGCAGTTCTTC.

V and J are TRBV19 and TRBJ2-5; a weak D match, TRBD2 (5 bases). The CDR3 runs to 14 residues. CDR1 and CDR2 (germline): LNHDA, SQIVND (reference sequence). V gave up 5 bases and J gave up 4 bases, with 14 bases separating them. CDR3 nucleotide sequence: TGTGCCAGTAGTCCAGAGGGTGGTCGAGAGACCCAGTACTTC. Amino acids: CASSPEGGRETQYF.